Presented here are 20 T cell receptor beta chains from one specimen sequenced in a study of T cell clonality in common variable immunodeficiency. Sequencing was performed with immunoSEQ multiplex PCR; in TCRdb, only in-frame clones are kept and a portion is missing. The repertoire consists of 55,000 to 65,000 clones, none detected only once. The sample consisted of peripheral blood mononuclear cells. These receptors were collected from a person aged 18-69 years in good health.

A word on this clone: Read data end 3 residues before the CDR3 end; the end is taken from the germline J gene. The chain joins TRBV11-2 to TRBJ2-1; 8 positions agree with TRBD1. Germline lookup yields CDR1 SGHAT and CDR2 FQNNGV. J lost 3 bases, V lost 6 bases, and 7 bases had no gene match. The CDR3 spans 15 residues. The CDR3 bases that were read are TGTGCCAGCAGGTACGGGACAGGAGTCTACAATGAG. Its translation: CASRYGTGVYNE. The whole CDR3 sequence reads CASRYGTGVYNEQFF.

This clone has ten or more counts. CDR3: CASSLDLGPSYEQYF. The sequenced CDR3 bases are TGTGCCAGCAGCTTAGATCTAGGTCCGTCCTACGAG. The V call is TRBV11-2, the J call TRBJ2-7; D gene unclear. With the read ending 3 residues before the CDR3 end, the germline J gene is used to fill in that end. The V gene's germline CDR1 is SGHAT and CDR2 FQNNGV. V was clipped by 0 bases and J by 1 base, with 10 bases between them. This CDR3 contains 15 residues.

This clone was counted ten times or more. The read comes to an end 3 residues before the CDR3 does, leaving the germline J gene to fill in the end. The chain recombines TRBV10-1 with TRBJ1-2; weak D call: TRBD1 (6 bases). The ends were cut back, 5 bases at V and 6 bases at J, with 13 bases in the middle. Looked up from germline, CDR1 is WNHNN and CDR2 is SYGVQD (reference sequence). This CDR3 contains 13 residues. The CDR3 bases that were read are TGCGCCAGCAGTACCGGGACAACAAATGGC. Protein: CASSTGTTNG. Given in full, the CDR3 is CASSTGTTNGYTF.

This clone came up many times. CDR3 bases read: TGCGCCAGCAGTGAACATGACACCTCCCTTAATGAAAAA. It yields the protein CASSEHDTSLNEK. The CDR3 in full is CASSEHDTSLNEKLFF. This rearrangement joins TRBV10-1 to TRBJ1-4; D gene ambiguous. The sequence runs out 3 residues before the end of the CDR3; the remainder is reconstructed from the germline J gene. The germline V and J ends were trimmed by 3 bases and 4 bases, with 15 bases remaining between them. Germline CDR1 reads WNHNN; CDR2 reads SYGVQD (reference sequence). This CDR3 region has 16 residues.

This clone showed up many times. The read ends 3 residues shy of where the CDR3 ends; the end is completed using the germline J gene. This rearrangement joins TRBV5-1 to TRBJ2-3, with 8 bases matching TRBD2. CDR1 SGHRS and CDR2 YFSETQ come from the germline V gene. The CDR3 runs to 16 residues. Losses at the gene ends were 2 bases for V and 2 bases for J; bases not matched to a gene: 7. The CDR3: CASSLATSGYTDTQYF. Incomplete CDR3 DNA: TGCGCCAGCAGCTTAGCTACTAGCGGATACACAGATACG.

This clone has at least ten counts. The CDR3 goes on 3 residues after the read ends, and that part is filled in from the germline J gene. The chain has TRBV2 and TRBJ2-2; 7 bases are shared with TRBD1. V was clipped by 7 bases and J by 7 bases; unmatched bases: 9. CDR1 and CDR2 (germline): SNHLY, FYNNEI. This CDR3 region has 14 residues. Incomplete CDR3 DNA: TGTGCCAGCACCGAACAGACAGGGTTCGGGGAG. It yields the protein CASTEQTGFGE. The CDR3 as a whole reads CASTEQTGFGELFF.

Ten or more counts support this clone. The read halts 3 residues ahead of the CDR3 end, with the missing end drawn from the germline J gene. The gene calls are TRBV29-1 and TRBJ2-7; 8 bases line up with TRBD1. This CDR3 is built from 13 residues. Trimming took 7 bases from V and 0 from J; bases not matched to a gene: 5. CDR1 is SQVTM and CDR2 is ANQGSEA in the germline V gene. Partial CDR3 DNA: TGCAGCGCCGGGACAGGACTCTCCTACGAG. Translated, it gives CSAGTGLSYE. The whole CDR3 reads CSAGTGLSYEQYF.

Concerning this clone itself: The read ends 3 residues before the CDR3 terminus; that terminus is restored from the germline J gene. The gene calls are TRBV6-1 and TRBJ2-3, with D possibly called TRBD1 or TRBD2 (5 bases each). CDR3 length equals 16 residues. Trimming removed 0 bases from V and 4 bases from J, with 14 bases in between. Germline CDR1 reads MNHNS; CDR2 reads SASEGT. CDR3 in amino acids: CASSEATRGWADTQYF. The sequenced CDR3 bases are TGTGCCAGCAGTGAAGCCACGAGGGGCTGGGCAGATACG.

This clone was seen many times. The part of the CDR3 DNA that was read is TGTGCCAGTAGTATCCCGGGACAGGGGAGGGACGAG. Its protein is CASSIPGQGRDE. The entire CDR3 protein is CASSIPGQGRDEQYF. The V gene is TRBV19, the J gene TRBJ2-7, with 10 bases aligning to TRBD1. The CDR3 goes on 3 residues after the read ends, and that part is filled in from the germline J gene. Trimming took 3 bases from V and 5 from J; bases not matched to a gene: 7. The CDR3 has 15 residues. Germline lookup yields CDR1 LNHDA and CDR2 SQIVND (reference sequence).

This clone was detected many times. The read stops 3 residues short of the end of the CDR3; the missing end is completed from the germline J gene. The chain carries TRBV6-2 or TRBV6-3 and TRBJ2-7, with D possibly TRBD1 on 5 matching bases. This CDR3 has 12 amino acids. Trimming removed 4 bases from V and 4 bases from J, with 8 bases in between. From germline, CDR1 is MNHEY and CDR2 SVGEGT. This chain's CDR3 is CASSFQGYEQYF. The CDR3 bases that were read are TGTGCCAGCAGTTTTCAGGGTTACGAG.

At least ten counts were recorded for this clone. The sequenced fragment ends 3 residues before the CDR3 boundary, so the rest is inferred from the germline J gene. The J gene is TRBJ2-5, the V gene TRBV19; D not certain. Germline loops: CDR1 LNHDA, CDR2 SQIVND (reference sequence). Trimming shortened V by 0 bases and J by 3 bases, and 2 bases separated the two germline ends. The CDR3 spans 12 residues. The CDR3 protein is CASSIDEETQYF. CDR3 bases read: TGTGCCAGTAGTATAGACGAAGAGACC.

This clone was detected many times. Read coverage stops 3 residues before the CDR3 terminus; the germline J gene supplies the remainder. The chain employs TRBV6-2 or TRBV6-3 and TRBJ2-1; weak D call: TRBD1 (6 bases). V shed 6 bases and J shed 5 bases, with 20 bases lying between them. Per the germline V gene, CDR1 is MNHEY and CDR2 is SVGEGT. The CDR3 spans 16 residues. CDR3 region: CASRRSGHRSHNEQFF. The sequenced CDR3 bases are TGTGCCAGCAGGAGATCGGGACATCGGTCCCACAATGAG.

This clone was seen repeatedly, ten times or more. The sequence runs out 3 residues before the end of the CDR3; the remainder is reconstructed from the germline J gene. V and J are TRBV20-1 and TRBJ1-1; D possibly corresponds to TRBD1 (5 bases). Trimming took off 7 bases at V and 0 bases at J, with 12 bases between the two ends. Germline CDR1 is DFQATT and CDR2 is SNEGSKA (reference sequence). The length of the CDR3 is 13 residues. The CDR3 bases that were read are TGCAGTGGGACGACAGATATGAACACTGAA. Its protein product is CSGTTDMNTE. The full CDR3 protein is CSGTTDMNTEAFF.

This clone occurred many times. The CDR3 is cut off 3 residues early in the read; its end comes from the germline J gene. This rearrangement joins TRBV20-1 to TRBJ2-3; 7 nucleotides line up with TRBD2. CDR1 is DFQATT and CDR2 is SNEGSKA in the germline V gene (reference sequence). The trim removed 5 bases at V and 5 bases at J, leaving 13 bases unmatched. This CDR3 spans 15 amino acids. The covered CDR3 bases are TGCAGTGCTCTTCCAGGGAGCGGGAAAGGAGATACG. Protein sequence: CSALPGSGKGDT. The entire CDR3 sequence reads CSALPGSGKGDTQYF.

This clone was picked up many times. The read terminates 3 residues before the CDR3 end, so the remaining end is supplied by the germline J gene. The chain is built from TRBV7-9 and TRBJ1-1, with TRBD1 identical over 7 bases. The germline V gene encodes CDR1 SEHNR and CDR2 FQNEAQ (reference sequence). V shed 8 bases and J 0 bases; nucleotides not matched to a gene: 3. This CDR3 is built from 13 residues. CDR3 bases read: TGTGCCAGCGGGACAGCCATGAACACTGAA. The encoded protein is CASGTAMNTE. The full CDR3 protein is CASGTAMNTEAFF.

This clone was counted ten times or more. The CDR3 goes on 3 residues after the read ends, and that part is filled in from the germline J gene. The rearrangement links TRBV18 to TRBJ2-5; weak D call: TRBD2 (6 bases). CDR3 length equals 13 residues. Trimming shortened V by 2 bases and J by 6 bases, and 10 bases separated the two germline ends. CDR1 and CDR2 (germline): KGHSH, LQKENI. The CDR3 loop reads CASSPTSPKTQYF. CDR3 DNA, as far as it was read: TGTGCCAGCTCACCAACTAGCCCAAAGACC. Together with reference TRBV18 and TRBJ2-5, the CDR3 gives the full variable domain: NAGVMQNPRHLVRRRGQEARLRCSPMKGHSHVYWYRQLPEEGLKFMVYLQKENIIDESGMPKERFSAEFPKEGPSILRIQQVVRGDSAAYFCASSPTSPKTQYFGPGTRLLVL.

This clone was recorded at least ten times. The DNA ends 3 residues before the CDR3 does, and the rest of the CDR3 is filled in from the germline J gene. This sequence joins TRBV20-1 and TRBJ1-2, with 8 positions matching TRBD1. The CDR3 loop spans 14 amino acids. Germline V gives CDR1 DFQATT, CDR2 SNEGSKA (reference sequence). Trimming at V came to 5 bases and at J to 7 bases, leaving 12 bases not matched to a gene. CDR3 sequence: CSAGGTTGEFGYTF. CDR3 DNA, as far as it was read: TGCAGTGCTGGGGGAACGACAGGGGAATTTGGC.

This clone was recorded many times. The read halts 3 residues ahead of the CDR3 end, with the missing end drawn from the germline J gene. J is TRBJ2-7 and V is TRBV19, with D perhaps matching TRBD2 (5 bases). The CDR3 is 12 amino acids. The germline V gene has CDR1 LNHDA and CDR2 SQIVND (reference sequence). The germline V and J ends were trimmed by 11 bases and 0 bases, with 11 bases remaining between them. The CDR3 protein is CAASGNSYEQYF. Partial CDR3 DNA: TGTGCCGCGTCGGGGAACTCCTACGAG.

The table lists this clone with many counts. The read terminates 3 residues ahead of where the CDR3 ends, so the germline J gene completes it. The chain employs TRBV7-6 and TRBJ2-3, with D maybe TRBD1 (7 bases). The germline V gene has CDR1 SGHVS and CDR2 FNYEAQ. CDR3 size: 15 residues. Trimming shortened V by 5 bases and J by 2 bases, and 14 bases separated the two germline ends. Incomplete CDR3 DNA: TGTGCCAGCAGCACAACAGGGGAGGTCACAGATACG. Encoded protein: CASSTTGEVTDT. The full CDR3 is CASSTTGEVTDTQYF. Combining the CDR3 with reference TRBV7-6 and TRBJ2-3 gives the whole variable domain GAGVSQSPRYKVTKRGQDVALRCDPISGHVSLYWYRQALGQGPEFLTYFNYEAQQDKSGLPNDRFSAERPEGSISTLTIQRTEQRDSAMYRCASSTTGEVTDTQYFGPGTRLTVL.

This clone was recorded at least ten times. The sequenced CDR3 bases are TGTGCCAGCAGTACCGGGACAGGGACAGATACG. Its protein is CASSTGTGTDT. The full CDR3 protein reads CASSTGTGTDTQYF. J is TRBJ2-3 and V is TRBV5-4; TRBD1 matches 9 bases. The read ends 3 residues before the CDR3 terminus; that terminus is restored from the germline J gene. The V gene end was trimmed by 5 bases and the J gene end by 3 bases; junction bases not matched to a gene: 4. CDR3 length: 14 amino acids. Germline values: CDR1 SGHNT, CDR2 YYREEE (reference sequence). The full variable domain, its missing parts supplied by reference TRBV5-4 and TRBJ2-3, is ETGVTQSPTHLIKTRGQQVTLRCSSQSGHNTVSWYQQALGQGPQFIFQYYREEENGRGNFPPRFSGLQFPNYSSELNVNALELDDSALYLCASSTGTGTDTQYFGPGTRLTVL.